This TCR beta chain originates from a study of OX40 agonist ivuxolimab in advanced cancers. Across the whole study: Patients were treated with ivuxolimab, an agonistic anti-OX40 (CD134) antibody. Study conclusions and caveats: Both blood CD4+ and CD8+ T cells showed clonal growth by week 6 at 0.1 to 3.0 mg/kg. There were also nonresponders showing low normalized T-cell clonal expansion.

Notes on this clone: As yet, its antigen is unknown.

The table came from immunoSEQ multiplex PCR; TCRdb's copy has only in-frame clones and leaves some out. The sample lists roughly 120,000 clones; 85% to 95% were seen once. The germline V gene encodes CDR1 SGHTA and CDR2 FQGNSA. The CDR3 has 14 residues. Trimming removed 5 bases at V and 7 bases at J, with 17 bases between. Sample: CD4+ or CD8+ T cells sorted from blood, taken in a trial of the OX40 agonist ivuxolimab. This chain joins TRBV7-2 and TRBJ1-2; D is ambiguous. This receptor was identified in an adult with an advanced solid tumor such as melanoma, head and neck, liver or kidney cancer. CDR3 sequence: CASSPIPPPFGYTF. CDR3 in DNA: TGTGCCAGCAGCCCCATCCCTCCACCGTTTGGCTACACCTTC.